Sequencing of this T cell receptor beta chain was carried out in a study of cytomegalovirus exposure and HLA in healthy donors. Study details: About 200 million T cells yielded 117 million unique TCR beta sequences, as an earlier analysis found.

This CDR3 comprises 16 residues. The V segment lost 5 bases and the J segment 0 bases; nucleotides outside the gene matches: 8. CDR1 SGHTA and CDR2 FQGTGA come from the germline V gene. The PCR contained 60 Vbeta and 13 Jbeta primers. Sequencing used immunoSEQ multiplex PCR; TCRdb keeps in-frame clones, though not all of them. The table shows some 110,000 clones, with around 63% occurring only once. Broader study findings: Further analysis was carried out later, and it showed several of the most significant clusters appearing linked to common viral pathogens. Later analysis suggested most CMV-associated TCR beta chains were HLA-restricted.

For this clone: As yet, its antigen is unknown.

The sequenced sample was PBMCs. The TCR comes from a man aged 25 to 40 in good health and CMV-seronegative. The rearrangement joins TRBV7-3 to TRBJ2-3; 7 bases agree with TRBD1. The CDR3 nucleotides read TGTGCCAGCAGCCTCAGAAGGACAGGAAGCACAGATACGCAGTATTTT. This codes for CASSLRRTGSTDTQYF. Full variable domain (outside the CDR3, taken from reference TRBV7-3 and TRBJ2-3): GAGVSQTPSNKVTEKGKYVELRCDPISGHTALYWYRQSLGQGPEFLIYFQGTGAADDSGLPNDRFFAVRPEGSVSTLKIQRTERGDSAVYLCASSLRRTGSTDTQYFGPGTRLTVL.